Following are 8 T cell receptor beta chains from one sample sequenced in a study of cytomegalovirus exposure and HLA in healthy donors (dated by TCRdb to about 2017). The library was obtained by the immunoSEQ multiplex PCR assay. TCRdb carries this immuneACCESS record with in-frame sequences only. Its versions omit some clonotypes, under half of them owing to an unresolved V gene in the studies checked, with the rest unexplained. The sample contains about 160,000 clones, less than 90% of them found a single time. The ten largest account for 2% to 2.5% of the sample. Sequencing input: PBMCs. Receptors originate from a woman in her late teens or twenties in good health and CMV-seronegative.

J is TRBJ2-5 and V is TRBV6-6; D might be TRBD1 (6 bases). The CDR3 loop spans 15 amino acids. In germline, CDR1 is MNHNY, CDR2 SVGAGI (reference sequence). With 6 bases removed from V and 4 bases from J, the gap between germline ends came to 18 bases. In DNA form, the CDR3 reads TGTGCCAGCAGAGCGCAGGGGATAGGTGGAGAGACCCAGTACTTC. It yields the protein CASRAQGIGGETQYF.

The chain joins TRBV5-6 to TRBJ2-3; 11 bases line up with TRBD2. The CDR3 runs 18 residues. CDR1 is SGHDT and CDR2 is YYEEEE in the germline V gene. V was clipped by 3 bases and J by 0 bases; unmatched bases: 9. The CDR3 DNA is TGTGCCAGCAGCTCGATAAACGGACTAGCGGGTAGCACAGATACGCAGTATTTT. This gives the protein CASSSINGLAGSTDTQYF.

The J gene is TRBJ2-3, the V gene TRBV6-5; TRBD1 agrees at 7 bases. V dropped 2 bases and J dropped 5; count of bases not matched to a gene: 4. Looked up from germline, CDR1 is MNHEY and CDR2 is SVGAGI. The CDR3 contains 14 residues. CDR3 bases: TGTGCCAGCAGTTACCCGACAGGGAAAGATACGCAGTATTTT. Its translation: CASSYPTGKDTQYF.

Here the CDR3 DNA reads TGTGCCAGCACCCATAACCGGGACAGGGACTACGAGCAGTACTTC. This sequence encodes CASTHNRDRDYEQYF. The chain carries TRBV7-9 and TRBJ2-7; 9 nucleotides align to TRBD1. Germline V gene data show CDR1 as SEHNR and CDR2 as FQNEAQ (reference sequence). V shed 7 bases and J 3 bases; nucleotides not matched to a gene: 10. The CDR3 contains 15 residues. Full variable domain (rest looked up from reference TRBV7-9 and TRBJ2-7): DTGVSQNPRHKITKRGQNVTFRCDPISEHNRLYWYRQTLGQGPEFLTYFQNEAQLEKSRLLSDRFSAERPKGSFSTLEIQRTEQGDSAMYLCASTHNRDRDYEQYFGPGTRLTVT.

The rearrangement joins TRBV4-3 to TRBJ2-7; D ambiguous. In germline, CDR1 is LGHNA, CDR2 YSLEER. Trimming left V 1 base short and J 3 bases short, with 7 bases between. This CDR3 has 13 amino acids. CDR3 bases: TGCGCCAGCAGCCAAGGAGGCAGCTACGAGCAGTACTTC. Encoded protein: CASSQGGSYEQYF.

The V gene is TRBV4-3, the J gene TRBJ1-1; D is perhaps TRBD1 (5 bases). Trimming left V 0 bases short and J 1 base short, with 9 bases between. Per germline, CDR1 LGHNA and CDR2 YSLEER. This CDR3 has 15 residues. In DNA form, the CDR3 reads TGCGCCAGCAGCCAAGATTGGGGGGAGAACACTGAAGCTTTCTTT. It specifies CASSQDWGENTEAFF.

This clone was detected once. J is TRBJ2-1 and V is TRBV27, with 7 nucleotides matching TRBD2. The V and J ends lost 5 bases and 2 bases, in that order; junction bases with no gene match: 12. The CDR3 consists of 17 residues. The germline V gene has CDR1 MNHEY and CDR2 SMNVEV (reference sequence). The CDR3 here is CASSPLRIRGAYNEQFF. The CDR3 DNA sequence: TGTGCCAGCAGTCCTCTCCGGATTCGGGGGGCCTACAATGAGCAGTTCTTC.

The CDR3 is CASSEIAGGSYNEQFF. The DNA of the CDR3 is TGTGCCAGCAGTGAAATAGCGGGAGGGTCCTACAATGAGCAGTTCTTC. This sequence joins TRBV6-1 and TRBJ2-1; 11 bases are shared with TRBD2. Germline trimming cut 2 bases from V and 1 base from J; bases unmatched to any gene: 1. The CDR3 covers 16 residues. Germline assignment: CDR1 MNHNS and CDR2 SASEGT.